Given below is one T cell receptor (beta chain) in context. Genes and germline come from the mouse. The read stops 1 residue short of the end of the CDR3; the missing end is completed from the germline J gene. Described time point: mouse harvest day 14 after allogeneic transplant. The graft held 10^6 splenic CD5+ T cells and 10^7 T-cell-depleted bone marrow cells. These data come from a study of tissue T cells after allogeneic stem cell transplantation. The CDR3 spans 15 residues. Germline loops: CDR1 SGHSN, CDR2 HYEKVE. V was clipped by 0 bases and J by 3 bases; unmatched bases: 2. Sequenced by immunoSEQ multiplex PCR; TCRdb stores in-frame clones only, minus some. The table has about 2,900 clones, over 40% seen once.

This chain links TRBV12-1 with TRBJ2-5; 10 bases align to TRBD2. Specimen: gut tissue. The TCR was taken from a female BALB/c mouse given C57BL/6 T cells with graft-versus-host disease after an allogeneic hematopoietic cell transplant. CDR3 residues: CASSLVDWGQDTQYF. CDR3 DNA, as far as it was read: TGTGCCAGCTCTCTCGTGGACTGGGGGCAAGACACCCAGTAC. Variable domain in full (rest from reference TRBV12-1 and TRBJ2-5): DSGVVQSPRHIIKEKGGRSVLTCIPISGHSNVVWYQQTLGKELKFLIQHYEKVERDKGFLPSRFSVQQFDDYHSEMNMSALELEDSAMYFCASSLVDWGQDTQYFGPGTRLLVL.